This TCR beta chain was obtained from a study of shared T cell receptors in the human thymus. Trimming removed 3 bases at V and 4 bases at J, with 15 bases between. This CDR3 has 16 amino acids. Per the germline V gene, CDR1 is LGHNA and CDR2 is YSLEER. The protocol was immunoSEQ multiplex PCR, while the TCRdb copy is restricted to in-frame clones and leaves out a portion. There are hundreds of thousands of clones in the sample; around 87% occur only once, and about 0.0094% lies in the top ten. These data are also associated with another study on human thymus T cells. That source notes: There were highly overlapping thymic repertoires among unrelated individuals, as related research reported.

The receptor was derived from a boy under two years old with a congenital heart defect. The chain uses TRBV4-3 and TRBJ2-2, with D perhaps matching TRBD1 (5 bases). Input material: thymocytes. CDR3 nucleotide sequence: TGCGCCAGCAGCCAGAAAACAGGTGGTGGCACCGGGGAGCTGTTTTTT. Protein: CASSQKTGGGTGELFF.